This entry concerns a single TCR beta chain. In its sample, this clonotype was seen once. Its antigen is not yet known. Base-call qualities are not available, and no considerably larger clone is one nucleotide away. Library preparation used 5' RACE. Sequencing was carried out with an Illumina HiSeq 2500. The second PCR ran for about 7 to 11 cycles and used a J-beta primer mix along with a sample-barcoded 5' primer. A template-switch 5' adaptor carrying 12 random nucleotides introduced a unique molecular identifier onto each TCR beta cDNA molecule. Each sample yielded at least 2.5 million CDR3-containing paired-end reads. All of the RNA was converted into first-strand cDNA using the Mint cDNA synthesis kit, with a TRBC-specific oligonucleotide serving as the primer. Following uracil-DNA glycosylase treatment, a first 18-cycle PCR with universal primers M1SS and BC2_uni_R was performed on all cDNA. Turning to the authors' computational methods: Each sample was normalized by randomly selecting 1 million high-quality reads, each carrying a distinct molecular identifier. Reads with shared molecular identifiers were discarded instead of being binned into consensus sequences. MiTCR, set to a Q25 quality threshold and the strictest error-elimination algorithm, was used for CDR3 identification, clonotype clustering and error correction. A nonparametric unseen species model with Euler transformation was used to estimate lower-bound total TCR beta diversity. The raw public reads went through TCRdb reprocessing: fastp at Q25, MiXCR clone calling, in-frame beta chains kept. Every distinct CDR3 protein forms one entry, paired with its most common genes and DNA. TCRdb assigned the V and J calls; the authors' analysis was not used. In all, the sample holds approximately 1.5 million distinct CDR3 sequences, and about 45% of those were seen once. The ten largest clones take up about 3.8% of the sample.

These data come from a study of blood T cells in healthy people across ages (dated by TCRdb to the mid-2010s). Context from the whole study: In model experiments, roughly one uniquely barcoded TCR beta cDNA molecule per two T cells was captured by template switching. Using deep sequencing normalized with unique cDNA molecular identifiers, the study measured how TCR beta repertoire diversity changes with age. Four age groups were formed from the donors: young (average approximately 17 years), middle-aged (roughly 38), aged (roughly 58) and long-lived (more than 75). To avoid experimental bias, donors of different ages were distributed randomly across sequencing lanes. For two donors (one aged 18 to 30 and one aged 80 or older), the study analyzed two additional independent replicas of 1 million unique cDNA reads from the same blood draw.

The donors were roughly 40 Caucasian individuals from Russia, aged 6 to 90 years, who were systemically healthy. Ten milliliters of peripheral blood were collected from each donor into EDTA-treated Vacutainer tubes. Ficoll-Paque density-gradient centrifugation was used to isolate PBMCs, with at least 6.5 million obtained per sample. Trizol reagent was used to extract total RNA from PBMCs, with at least 6 micrograms per sample. For every donor, an aliquot of PBMCs went through flow cytometry to measure the percentages of naive CD45RAhigh/CD27high T cells. Findings and caveats that apply to the study as a whole: The CMV infection status of donors was not known, potentially confounding age-related changes in expanded clonotypes. The long-lived group showed more naive CD4+ T cells, fewer expanded clones and increased TCR diversity than the aged group, suggesting age selection. Since profiling was done on bulk unsorted PBMCs, naive and antigen-experienced compartments could not be conclusively compared. Total diversity estimates from one million sequenced T cells were considered lower bounds and underestimates. The percentage of naive T cells measured by flow cytometry correlated strongly with observed TCR beta diversity. As age increased, observed TCR beta diversity per million T cells dropped in a roughly linear way, and a significant reduction was already evident by age roughly 36.

This receptor was obtained from a woman aged 18-29 years in good health. The sample comprised blood.

The CDR3 reads CSASAGGPGTDTQYF. Read as DNA, the sequence is TGCAGTGCGTCAGCGGGAGGGCCAGGCACAGATACGCAGTATTTT. The chain links TRBV20-1 with TRBJ2-3; the central 10 bases match TRBD2. Its CDR3 holds 15 amino acids, cysteine through phenylalanine. CDR3 DNA is the only sequence kept; it has 45 bases, read in frame from the first base. From a lookup of the germline V gene (reference sequence), CDR1 and CDR2 are DFQATT and SNEGSKA. Here V drops 6 bases and J drops 1 base, and the junction holds 7 bases not matched to any gene.